This T cell receptor (beta chain) stems from a study of cytomegalovirus exposure and HLA in healthy donors. In the PCR, 60 Vbeta and 13 Jbeta primers were used. TCRdb keeps only in-frame clones here, not all; method: immunoSEQ multiplex PCR. The top ten hold approximately 1.3% of the sample, which has approximately 150,000 clones, about 64% seen once. Points from the study as a whole: Reports showed the classifier diagnosing cytomegalovirus status with high specificity and sensitivity.

This clone was counted only a few times. What it recognizes is unknown. V lost 2 bases to trimming and J lost 1 base, with 12 bases between them. Germline CDR1 reads SGHDT; CDR2 reads YYEEEE. The CDR3 has 15 amino acids. The sequence derives from a man aged 50-60 years in good health and CMV-seronegative. Sequences were obtained from PBMCs. The V and J genes are TRBV5-6 and TRBJ1-1, with D unclear. The CDR3 protein is CASSFNRRGNTEAFF. CDR3 nucleotides: TGTGCCAGCAGCTTTAATCGGCGGGGGAACACTGAAGCTTTCTTT.